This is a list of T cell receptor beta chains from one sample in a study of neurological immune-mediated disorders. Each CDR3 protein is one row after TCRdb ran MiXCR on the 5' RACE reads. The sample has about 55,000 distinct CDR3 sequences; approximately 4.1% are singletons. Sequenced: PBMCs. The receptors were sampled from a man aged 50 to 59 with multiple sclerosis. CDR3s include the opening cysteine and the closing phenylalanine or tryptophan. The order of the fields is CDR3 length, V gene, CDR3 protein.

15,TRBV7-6,CASSRYVGGDQPQHF
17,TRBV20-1,CSARDRDRSSSGNTIYF
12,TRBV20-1,CSIGGGDQPQNF
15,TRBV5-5,CASSPRTSLADTQYF
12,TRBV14,CASSRVGQPQHF
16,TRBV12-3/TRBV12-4,CASRPGTGRGDTEAFF
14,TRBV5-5,CASSATRDPYGYTF
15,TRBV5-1,CASRKQALSTDTQYF
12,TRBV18,CASSPRQGEQYF
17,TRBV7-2,CASSLVGTSGGPGSQYF
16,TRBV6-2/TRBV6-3,CASSYNRREKTDTQYF
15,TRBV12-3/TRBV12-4,CASSWTSGTTDTQYF
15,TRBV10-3,CAISDLAGKGETQYF
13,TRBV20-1,CSARPGRAGEQFF
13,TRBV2,CASSSRSYNEQFF
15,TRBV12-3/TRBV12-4,CASSSLKTADEKLFF
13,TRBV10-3,CASRGLEGTEAFF
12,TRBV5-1,CASSLRSDEQYF
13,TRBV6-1,CASSESYNSPLNF
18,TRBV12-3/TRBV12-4,CASSFGIGQALWTDTQYF
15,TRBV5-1,CASSYGTGRTEPQHF
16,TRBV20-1,CSARIPPPGSNSPLHF
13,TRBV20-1,CSASQGPAGELFF
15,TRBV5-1,CASRPGTGGYNEQFF
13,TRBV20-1,CSARVVTIHEQFF
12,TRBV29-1,CSVGELQETQYF
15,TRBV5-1,CASSSGLAFTDTQYF
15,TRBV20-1,CSAREGQHSGNTIYF
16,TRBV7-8,CASSFLNTSSYNEQFF
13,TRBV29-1,CSVGPAGRETQYF
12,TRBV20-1,CSLAGANGELFF
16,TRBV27,CASSSLLAGEFDTQYF
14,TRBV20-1,CSARDPLANQPQHF
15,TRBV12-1,CASRRLEGGSYEQYF
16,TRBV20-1,CSASPLAGDYYNEQFF
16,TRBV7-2,CASSSQGARSWDTQYF
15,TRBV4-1,CASSRPGPLADEQYF
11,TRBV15,CATALNTEAFF
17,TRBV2,CASSQLAGEGGSDTQYF
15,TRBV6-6,CASSKVGGYTDTQYF
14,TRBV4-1,CASSPRGSRETQYF
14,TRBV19,CATTQRESNQPQHF
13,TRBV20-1,CSARDTGGYEQYF
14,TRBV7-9,CASSLEGQGTEQYF
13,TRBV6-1,CASSELGNTEAFF
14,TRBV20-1,CSARDLAGSYEQYF
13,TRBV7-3,CASSLITMDTQYF
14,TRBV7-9,CASSLGFDTGELFF
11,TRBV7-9,CASWSTYEQYF
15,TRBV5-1,CASSFPAGVHGELFF
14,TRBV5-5,CASSLAMGGNEQFF
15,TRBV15,CATSRGWGENTEAFF
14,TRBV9,CASSAGGSADTQYF
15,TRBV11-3,CASNLGLASYNEQFF
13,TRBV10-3,CAISGTGEGDHTF